Below, 26 T cell receptor beta chains from the same sample are listed, as sequenced in a study of cytomegalovirus exposure and HLA in healthy donors. Assay: immunoSEQ multiplex PCR; the TCRdb copy retains only in-frame clones and omits some. The sample lists 240,000 or so clones, more than 75% occurring once. The specimen was PBMCs. Receptors originate from a woman aged 25 to 45 in good health and CMV-seropositive.

Only a few counts were recorded for this clone. This rearrangement joins TRBV4-1 to TRBJ2-7, with TRBD2 matching 13 bases. V was clipped by 9 bases and J by 1 base; unmatched bases: 6. The CDR3 extends over 15 amino acids. Germline V CDR1 and CDR2: MGHRA, YSYEKL. CDR3 nucleotides: TGCGCCAGTGGCCCGGGACTAGCGGGGTCCTACGAGCAGTACTTC. Its translation is CASGPGLAGSYEQYF.

V is TRBV10-3 and J is TRBJ2-1; D is perhaps TRBD1 (8 bases). Germline loops: CDR1 ENHRY, CDR2 SYGVKD. The CDR3 consists of 16 residues. The V and J ends lost 5 bases and 6 bases respectively, with 20 bases between them. This CDR3 reads CAISTGGTNLGNEQFF. DNA of the CDR3: TGTGCCATCAGTACAGGGGGGACTAACCTCGGCAATGAGCAGTTCTTC.

This clone showed up just once. V is TRBV9 and J is TRBJ2-7; D is perhaps TRBD2 (6 bases). V shed 0 bases and J shed 3 bases, with 10 bases lying between them. Germline assignment: CDR1 SGDLS and CDR2 YYNGEE. The CDR3 runs 14 residues. The CDR3 sequence is CASSVAGEGYEQYF. CDR3 nucleotide sequence: TGTGCCAGCAGCGTAGCGGGAGAAGGCTACGAGCAGTACTTC.

The J gene is TRBJ2-1, the V gene TRBV15; 13 bases line up with TRBD2. The V gene end was trimmed by 0 bases and the J gene end by 7 bases; junction bases not matched to a gene: 3. The CDR3 is 16 amino acids. Per germline, CDR1 LNHNV and CDR2 YYDKDF (reference sequence). The CDR3 is CATSREVTSGRNEQFF. The CDR3 DNA reads as TGTGCCACCAGCAGAGAAGTGACTAGCGGGAGGAATGAGCAGTTCTTC.

The DNA for the CDR3 is TGTGCCAGCAGTTTGGACTATTGCGCAAAGTCAGCCACACTAGCCAAAAACATTCAGTACTTC. Its translation: CASSLDYCAKSATLAKNIQYF. J is TRBJ2-4 and V is TRBV27, with a weak D call TRBD2 (6 bases). Germline V gene lookup returns CDR1 MNHEY and CDR2 SMNVEV (reference sequence). V was trimmed by 3 bases and J by 0 bases, leaving 27 bases between them. The CDR3 extends over 21 amino acids.

Here the CDR3 reads CASTKLGRDTGELFF. As DNA, the CDR3 is TGTGCCAGCACTAAATTGGGGCGAGACACCGGGGAGCTGTTTTTT. This rearrangement joins TRBV11-3 to TRBJ2-2; D may be TRBD1 (5 bases). V was shortened by 7 bases and J by 3 bases, with 15 bases between the two germline ends. The germline V gene has CDR1 SGHNT and CDR2 YENEEA. The CDR3 runs to 15 residues.

The chain carries TRBV28 and TRBJ1-1, with D possibly matching TRBD1 (5 bases). The CDR3 loop spans 17 amino acids. Germline-derived CDR1 and CDR2 are MDHEN and SYDVKM. With 6 bases removed from V and 5 bases from J, the gap between germline ends came to 25 bases. The CDR3 region has the DNA TGTGCCAGCAGCCCCAGGCGGTATCAGGGAAAGGGAACTGAAGCTTTCTTT. It yields the protein CASSPRRYQGKGTEAFF.

The V call is TRBV9, the J call TRBJ2-7; 9 bases align to TRBD2. Germline CDR1 and CDR2: SGDLS and YYNGEE. After removal of 4 bases from V and 3 bases from J, the junction contained 8 bases not matched to a gene. This CDR3 is built from 15 residues. Here the CDR3 reads CASSPNSGSFYEQYF. In nucleotides, the CDR3 is TGTGCCAGCAGCCCAAATAGCGGGAGCTTCTACGAGCAGTACTTC.

CDR3 amino acids: CAWTQGWKAFF. CDR3 DNA: TGTGCCTGGACCCAGGGGTGGAAAGCTTTCTTT. This rearrangement joins TRBV30 to TRBJ1-1, with D maybe TRBD1 (6 bases). This CDR3 has 11 amino acids. With 4 bases removed from V and 9 bases from J, the gap between germline ends came to 12 bases. In germline, CDR1 is GTSNPN, CDR2 SVGIG (reference sequence). The variable domain in full, completed from reference TRBV30 and TRBJ1-1, reads SQTIHQWPATLVQPVGSPLSLECTVEGTSNPNLYWYRQAAGRGLQLLFYSVGIGQISSEVPQNLSASRPQDRQFILSSKKLLLSDSGFYLCAWTQGWKAFFGQGTRLTVV.

This chain links TRBV18 with TRBJ2-2; 11 bases are a match to TRBD2. The CDR3 is 15 residues long. V dropped 7 bases and J dropped 3; count of bases not matched to a gene: 4. Germline-derived CDR1 and CDR2 are KGHSH and LQKENI. The CDR3 sequence: CASLTTSGDTGELFF. Here the CDR3 DNA reads TGTGCCAGCTTGACGACTAGCGGGGACACCGGGGAGCTGTTTTTT.

The chain's CDR3 is CASSVVSGLYNEQFF. CDR3 in DNA: TGTGCCAGCAGCGTAGTTTCAGGACTATACAATGAGCAGTTCTTC. The V gene is TRBV9, the J gene TRBJ2-1; weak D call: TRBD2 (6 bases). The CDR3 is 15 residues long. CDR1 is SGDLS, CDR2 YYNGEE, per germline. With 0 bases removed from V and 4 bases from J, the gap between germline ends came to 11 bases.

The chain combines TRBV27 with TRBJ2-4, with D perhaps matching TRBD1 (5 bases). V shed 5 bases and J shed 9 bases, with 20 bases lying between them. CDR3 length equals 15 residues. CDR1 and CDR2 (germline): MNHEY, SMNVEV (reference sequence). The CDR3 here is CASSPPGQRRGIQYF. The CDR3 bases are TGTGCCAGCAGTCCCCCCGGACAAAGGAGAGGCATTCAGTACTTC.

The chain has TRBV30 and TRBJ2-1; 10 bases are a match to TRBD1. CDR3 size: 15 residues. Germline V gives CDR1 GTSNPN, CDR2 SVGIG (reference sequence). The V and J ends lost 8 bases and 3 bases, in that order; junction bases with no gene match: 10. Here the CDR3 DNA reads TGTGCCGCTACCCTGGACAGGGGGTTCTACAATGAGCAGTTCTTC. Its translation: CAATLDRGFYNEQFF.

The rearrangement joins TRBV6-1 to TRBJ2-1; 7 bases align to TRBD2. CDR1 MNHNS and CDR2 SASEGT come from the germline V gene. This CDR3 spans 15 amino acids. The ends lost 5 bases at V and 7 bases at J; junction bases unmatched: 11. For the CDR3, the DNA is TGTGCCAGCAGTCTACCTTCCGGGACTACAAATGAGCAGTTCTTC. It translates to CASSLPSGTTNEQFF.

This chain links TRBV6-1 with TRBJ2-7, with D hard to call. The germline V and J ends were trimmed by 2 bases and 0 bases, with 11 bases remaining between them. Germline CDR1 MNHNS, CDR2 SASEGT. The CDR3 spans 15 residues. The CDR3 DNA reads TGTGCCAGCAGTGAAATTCCGTATAGCTCCTACGAGCAGTACTTC. As protein: CASSEIPYSSYEQYF.

V usage is TRBV28 and J usage is TRBJ1-5, with D possibly matching TRBD1 (5 bases). Germline CDR1 MDHEN, CDR2 SYDVKM. This CDR3 has 15 amino acids. Trimming pared 5 bases from V and 6 bases from J, leaving 17 bases between. CDR3 protein: CASSRRAPGGQPQHF. As DNA, the CDR3 is TGTGCCAGCAGTAGGCGGGCGCCGGGGGGTCAGCCCCAGCATTTT.

The J gene is TRBJ2-2, the V gene TRBV10-3, with TRBD1 as a possible D gene (5 bases). V dropped 10 bases and J dropped 2 bases, with 14 bases sitting between them. The germline V gene encodes CDR1 ENHRY and CDR2 SYGVKD. The CDR3 loop spans 14 amino acids. CDR3 sequence: CATTVTANTGELFF. In nucleotides, the CDR3 is TGTGCCACGACCGTGACAGCAAACACCGGGGAGCTGTTTTTT.

The chain recombines TRBV6-1 with TRBJ2-5; TRBD2 aligns across 8 bases. The CDR3 covers 15 residues. Trimming took 7 bases from V and 5 from J; bases not matched to a gene: 12. Germline V gene sequence: CDR1 MNHNS, CDR2 SASEGT. The DNA of the CDR3 is TGTGCCAGCAAGGGGTCGGGACTAGGGAAGGAGACCCAGTACTTC. Its translation: CASKGSGLGKETQYF.

The rearrangement joins TRBV11-1 to TRBJ2-1, with TRBD1 identical over 7 bases. The germline V gene encodes CDR1 SGHAT and CDR2 FQDESV (reference sequence). The CDR3 has 15 residues. J gave up 8 bases and V 2 bases, and 9 bases lay outside the gene matches. The CDR3 spells CASSLRGQSIDEQFF. The CDR3 DNA reads as TGTGCCAGCAGCTTAAGGGGACAGTCTATAGATGAGCAGTTCTTC.

V usage is TRBV29-1 and J usage is TRBJ2-3, with 14 positions matching TRBD2. CDR3 length equals 16 residues. Unmatched junction bases numbered 5, after V lost 2 bases and J lost 4 bases. Germline values: CDR1 SQVTM, CDR2 ANQGSEA. DNA of the CDR3: TGCAGCGTTGAAACGGGACTAGCGGGAGTCGCAGATACGCAGTATTTT. It translates to CSVETGLAGVADTQYF.

This clone was recorded at least ten times. The chain links TRBV7-9 to TRBJ2-1; 10 bases agree with TRBD2. Germline V gene data show CDR1 as SEHNR and CDR2 as FQNEAQ (reference sequence). The CDR3 is made up of 16 amino acids. V shed 5 bases and J 5 bases; nucleotides not matched to a gene: 9. As DNA, the CDR3 is TGTGCCAGCAGCGATAGACTAGCGGGTCAAGACAATGAGCAGTTCTTC. Translating it yields CASSDRLAGQDNEQFF.

The chain uses TRBV19 and TRBJ2-7, with 10 bases identical to TRBD2. The V and J ends lost 2 bases and 2 bases, in that order; junction bases with no gene match: 3. This CDR3 is built from 15 residues. Germline V gene data show CDR1 as LNHDA and CDR2 as SQIVND (reference sequence). DNA for the CDR3: TGTGCCAGTAGTATATTAGCGGGAGGAGCCTACGAGCAGTACTTC. It translates to CASSILAGGAYEQYF.

The CDR3 sequence: CASSTVQGYNEQFF. CDR3 nucleotides: TGTGCCAGTAGTACTGTCCAGGGATACAATGAGCAGTTCTTC. V gene TRBV19 combines with J gene TRBJ2-1; D might be TRBD1 (5 bases). V was pared by 4 bases and J by 4 bases, with 11 bases between. The CDR3 covers 14 residues. In germline, CDR1 is LNHDA, CDR2 SQIVND (reference sequence).

The rearrangement uses TRBV6-5 and TRBJ2-5, with 12 bases identical to TRBD2. Germline-derived CDR1 and CDR2 are MNHEY and SVGAGI. The CDR3 sequence is 16 residues long. V gave up 3 bases and J gave up 4 bases; unmatched junction bases: 6. The CDR3 nucleotides read TGTGCCAGCAGTTATCGACTAGCGGGAGCGGGAGAGACCCAGTACTTC. This gives the protein CASSYRLAGAGETQYF.

V and J are TRBV6-1 and TRBJ1-2, with no clear D. The CDR3 runs 14 residues. CDR1 is MNHNS and CDR2 is SASEGT in the germline V gene. V was clipped by 0 bases and J by 3 bases, with 8 bases between them. In DNA form, the CDR3 reads TGTGCCAGCAGTGAAGCGCCCGGGGACTATGGCTACACCTTC. Translated: CASSEAPGDYGYTF.

This chain links TRBV15 with TRBJ2-7; TRBD2 matches at 8 bases. This CDR3 is built from 15 residues. The junction had 12 bases not matched to a gene; V was cut back by 4 bases and J by 7 bases. Germline V CDR1 and CDR2: LNHNV, YYDKDF (reference sequence). The CDR3: CATSTVYGRGGEQYF. As DNA, the CDR3 is TGTGCCACCAGCACCGTTTACGGGAGGGGCGGGGAGCAGTACTTC. Full variable domain (outside the CDR3, taken from reference TRBV15 and TRBJ2-7): DAMVIQNPRYQVTQFGKPVTLSCSQTLNHNVMYWYQQKSSQAPKLLFHYYDKDFNNEADTPDNFQSRRPNTSFCFLDIRSPGLGDTAMYLCATSTVYGRGGEQYFGPGTRLTVT.